The next 18 T cell receptor beta chains were all read from a single sample in a study of blood T cell repertoires in COVID-19. Here immunoSEQ multiplex PCR was the method, and the copy in TCRdb shows in-frame clones only, minus some. The data contain 40,000 to 50,000 clones, approximately 86% of them singletons. Input material: peripheral blood. The receptors here all came from a woman older than 75 with acute or convalescent COVID-19.

This chain uses TRBV6-1 with TRBJ1-6; 9 positions match TRBD1. There are 14 residues in the CDR3. V was clipped by 3 bases and J by 8 bases; unmatched bases: 2. Per the germline V gene, CDR1 is MNHNS and CDR2 is SASEGT. CDR3 amino acids: CASSEWTGDSPLHF. CDR3 DNA sequence: TGTGCCAGCAGTGAGTGGACAGGGGATTCACCCCTCCACTTT.

This clone was found once. The chain carries TRBV5-1 and TRBJ2-5, with TRBD2 matching over 8 bases. Looked up from germline, CDR1 is SGHRS and CDR2 is YFSETQ. The CDR3 sequence is 13 residues long. V was pared by 3 bases and J by 5 bases, with 3 bases of the junction left unmatched. This CDR3 reads CASSSGGRETQYF. DNA for the CDR3: TGCGCCAGCAGCTCGGGGGGGCGTGAGACCCAGTACTTC.

This rearrangement joins TRBV9 to TRBJ2-5; maybe TRBD2 (6 bases). Germline CDR1 and CDR2: SGDLS and YYNGEE. V lost 4 bases and J 0 bases, leaving 10 bases between the germline ends. This CDR3 spans 14 amino acids. The CDR3: CASSPRGYQETQYF. The CDR3 DNA reads TGTGCCAGCAGCCCCCGGGGGTACCAAGAGACCCAGTACTTC. Full variable domain (rest looked up from reference TRBV9 and TRBJ2-5): DSGVTQTPKHLITATGQRVTLRCSPRSGDLSVYWYQQSLDQGLQFLIQYYNGEERAKGNILERFSAQQFPDLHSELNLSSLELGDSALYFCASSPRGYQETQYFGPGTRLLVL.

V is TRBV9 and J is TRBJ2-1, with D perhaps matching TRBD2 (6 bases). Trimming took off 3 bases at V and 15 bases at J, with 28 bases between the two ends. Germline CDR1 is SGDLS and CDR2 is YYNGEE. The CDR3 is 16 residues long. The CDR3: CASSEPRGASEGEGFF. The CDR3 nucleotides read TGTGCCAGCAGCGAACCCCGAGGGGCTAGCGAAGGGGAAGGGTTCTTC.

The chain couples TRBV6-5 to TRBJ1-1, with D tentatively TRBD1 (6 bases). The CDR3 covers 15 residues. Germline CDR1 and CDR2: MNHEY and SVGAGI. V gave up 4 bases and J gave up 5 bases, with 17 bases separating them. CDR3 residues: CASSSGEPMMTEAFF. For the CDR3, the DNA is TGTGCCAGCAGTTCAGGGGAACCTATGATGACTGAAGCTTTCTTT.

The chain recombines TRBV3-1 (or the pseudogene TRBV3-2) with TRBJ2-7; 9 bases are a match to TRBD2. Germline CDR1 is LGHDT and CDR2 is YNNKEL (reference sequence). The CDR3 is 16 residues long. Trimming cost V 2 bases and J 3 bases; bases outside gene matches: 8. DNA of the CDR3: TGTGCCAGCAGCCAAATACCGAGTAGCGGGGGCTACGAGCAGTACTTC. Protein sequence: CASSQIPSSGGYEQYF.

The V gene is TRBV27, the J gene TRBJ1-4; D perhaps matches TRBD1 (6 bases). Germline CDR1 and CDR2: MNHEY and SMNVEV (reference sequence). The CDR3 length is 18 residues. V was pared by 0 bases and J by 6 bases, with 20 bases between. In nucleotides, the CDR3 is TGTGCCAGCAGTTTATCAGCCAGCACAGGGACGTTCCATGAAAAACTGTTTTTT. Its translation: CASSLSASTGTFHEKLFF.

The J gene is TRBJ1-2, the V gene TRBV20-1, with D tentatively TRBD1 (6 bases). V was shortened by 3 bases and J by 4 bases, with 15 bases between the two germline ends. The germline CDR1 and CDR2 sequences are DFQATT and SNEGSKA (reference sequence). The CDR3 has 14 residues. CDR3 DNA: TGCAGTGCTAGTTCTACAGGGTACGGCTATGGCTACACCTTC. It is translated as CSASSTGYGYGYTF.

V gene TRBV2 combines with J gene TRBJ1-1; D is perhaps TRBD1 (6 bases). V was cut by 5 bases and J by 4 bases, with 11 bases left in between. The CDR3 sequence is 13 residues long. Germline lookup yields CDR1 SNHLY and CDR2 FYNNEI. CDR3 amino acids: CASSRDKGTEAFF. CDR3 sequence (DNA): TGTGCCAGCAGTCGGGACAAAGGCACTGAAGCTTTCTTT.

This sequence joins TRBV9 and TRBJ1-1, with D possibly matching TRBD1 (5 bases). The length of the CDR3 is 14 residues. The germline V gene has CDR1 SGDLS and CDR2 YYNGEE. Trimming took 0 bases from V and 1 from J, leaving 7 bases between them. Here the CDR3 reads CASSVADKNTEAFF. Here the CDR3 DNA reads TGTGCCAGCAGCGTAGCGGACAAGAACACTGAAGCTTTCTTT. The whole variable domain, remainder taken from reference TRBV9 and TRBJ1-1, is DSGVTQTPKHLITATGQRVTLRCSPRSGDLSVYWYQQSLDQGLQFLIQYYNGEERAKGNILERFSAQQFPDLHSELNLSSLELGDSALYFCASSVADKNTEAFFGQGTRLTVV.

The gene calls are TRBV20-1 and TRBJ2-5; possibly TRBD2 for D (6 bases). Germline CDR1 is DFQATT and CDR2 is SNEGSKA (reference sequence). The CDR3 extends over 17 amino acids. V gave up 3 bases and J gave up 0 bases, with 20 bases separating them. CDR3 sequence: CSASRGGVLLNQETQYF. CDR3 DNA sequence: TGCAGTGCTAGTAGGGGCGGGGTACTACTAAACCAAGAGACCCAGTACTTC.

This chain joins TRBV6-5 and TRBJ1-3; 9 bases are shared with TRBD1. V lost 8 bases to trimming and J lost 4 bases; unmatched junction nucleotides: 9. Germline assignment: CDR1 MNHEY and CDR2 SVGAGI. CDR3 length equals 15 residues. In DNA form, the CDR3 reads TGTGCCAGCTCCCGGGACAGGGTCTCCGGAAACACCATATATTTT. Its protein is CASSRDRVSGNTIYF.

This chain connects TRBV30 to TRBJ1-1; D unclear. The germline V gene has CDR1 GTSNPN and CDR2 SVGIG (reference sequence). V shed 4 bases and J shed 5 bases, with 14 bases lying between them. The CDR3 is made up of 13 amino acids. The CDR3 DNA reads TGTGCCTGGATTAGGCCTCGAGGGACTGAAGCTTTCTTT. Its translation is CAWIRPRGTEAFF.

This chain joins TRBV9 and TRBJ1-1; the match to TRBD1 covers 10 bases. The germline V gene has CDR1 SGDLS and CDR2 YYNGEE. V trimming: 0 bases; J trimming: 2 bases; junction bases outside the gene matches: 4. The length of the CDR3 is 16 residues. This CDR3 reads CASSVADRGRNTEAFF. The CDR3 DNA reads TGTGCCAGCAGCGTAGCCGACAGGGGGCGCAACACTGAAGCTTTCTTT.

This chain connects TRBV4-1 to TRBJ2-6; D is uncertain. This CDR3 has 16 amino acids. V dropped 1 base and J dropped 1 base, with 8 bases sitting between them. Per germline, CDR1 MGHRA and CDR2 YSYEKL. The CDR3 loop reads CASSQGANSGANVLTF. DNA of the CDR3: TGCGCCAGCAGCCAAGGGGCGAATTCTGGGGCCAACGTCCTGACTTTC.

The J gene is TRBJ2-5, the V gene TRBV7-2, with TRBD1 as a possible D gene (5 bases). Trimming cost V 1 base and J 4 bases, with 13 bases left between them. The CDR3 is made up of 15 amino acids. Per germline, CDR1 SGHTA and CDR2 FQGNSA. The CDR3 bases are TGTGCCAGCAGCTTAGTTTCAGGGATTGCAGAGACCCAGTACTTC. It translates to CASSLVSGIAETQYF.

This clone appeared a single time. The rearrangement joins TRBV19 to TRBJ2-5; perhaps TRBD2 as D (6 bases). The germline V gene has CDR1 LNHDA and CDR2 SQIVND (reference sequence). The CDR3 covers 12 residues. Deletions cut 6 bases from V and 5 bases from J, with 10 bases between. This CDR3 is CASSGGLETQYF. CDR3 sequence (DNA): TGTGCCAGTAGCGGAGGGTTGGAGACCCAGTACTTC.

In DNA form, the CDR3 reads TGTGCCAGCAGTGGGACAGGGGTCTTTGGGACCGGGGAGCTGTTTTTT. It is translated as CASSGTGVFGTGELFF. This sequence joins TRBV6-1 and TRBJ2-2; the match to TRBD1 covers 9 bases. The CDR3 loop spans 16 amino acids. Germline V gene lookup returns CDR1 MNHNS and CDR2 SASEGT. The V segment lost 4 bases and the J segment 5 bases; nucleotides outside the gene matches: 8.